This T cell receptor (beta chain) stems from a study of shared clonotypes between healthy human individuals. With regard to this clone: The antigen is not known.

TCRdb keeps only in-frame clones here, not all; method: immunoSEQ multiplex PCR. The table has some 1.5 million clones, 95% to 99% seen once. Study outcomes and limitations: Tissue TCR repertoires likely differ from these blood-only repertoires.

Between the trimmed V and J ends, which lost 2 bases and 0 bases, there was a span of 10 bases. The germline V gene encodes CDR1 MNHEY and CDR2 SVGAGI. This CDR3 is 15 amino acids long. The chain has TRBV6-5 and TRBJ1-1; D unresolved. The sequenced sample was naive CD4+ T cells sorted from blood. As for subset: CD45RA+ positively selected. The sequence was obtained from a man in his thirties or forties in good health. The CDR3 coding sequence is TGTGCCAGCAGTTACGAAGGAGGCCTGAACACTGAAGCTTTCTTT. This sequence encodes CASSYEGGLNTEAFF.